This T cell receptor beta chain was obtained from a study of blood T cell repertoires in COVID-19. On the study more broadly: The samples span acute and convalescent COVID-19 from the United States, Italy and Spain.

Trimming cost V 3 bases and J 13 bases, with 16 bases left between them. Germline loops: CDR1 LNHDA, CDR2 SQIVND (reference sequence). The CDR3 is 13 residues long. TCRdb keeps only in-frame clones here, not all; method: immunoSEQ multiplex PCR. The sample lists 300,000 to 450,000 clones, roughly 90% occurring once. Only one count was recorded for this clone. This TCR was sampled from a woman aged 25-40 years who had been exposed to COVID-19. The chain couples TRBV19 to TRBJ2-1; D perhaps matches TRBD2 (5 bases). The sequencing input was PBMCs or T cells enriched from blood (not recorded which). The CDR3 DNA sequence: TGTGCCAGTAGTATTCAACCATCGGGGTTTCAGTTCTTC. Translated: CASSIQPSGFQFF.